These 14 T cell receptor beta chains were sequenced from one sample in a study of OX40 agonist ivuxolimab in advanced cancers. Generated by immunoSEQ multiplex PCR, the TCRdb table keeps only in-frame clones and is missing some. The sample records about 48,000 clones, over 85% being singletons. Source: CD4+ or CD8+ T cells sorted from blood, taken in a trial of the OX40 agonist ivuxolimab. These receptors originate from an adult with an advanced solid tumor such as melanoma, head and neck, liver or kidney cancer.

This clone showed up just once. The CDR3 loop is CASSRGDEQFF. CDR3 bases: TGTGCCAGCAGTAGGGGGGACGAGCAGTTCTTC. The chain joins TRBV6-6 to TRBJ2-1, with D perhaps TRBD1 or TRBD2 (6 bases each). V dropped 5 bases and J dropped 10 bases, with 9 bases sitting between them. This CDR3 has 11 amino acids. CDR1 is MNHNY and CDR2 is SVGAGI in the germline V gene (reference sequence).

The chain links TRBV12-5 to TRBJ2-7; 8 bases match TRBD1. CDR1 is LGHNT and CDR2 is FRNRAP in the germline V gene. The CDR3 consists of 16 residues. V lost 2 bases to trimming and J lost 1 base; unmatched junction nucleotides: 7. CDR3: CASGLTRQGISYEQYF. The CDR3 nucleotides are TGTGCTAGTGGTTTGACCCGACAGGGGATTTCCTACGAGCAGTACTTC. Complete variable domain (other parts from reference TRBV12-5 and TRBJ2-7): DARVTQTPRHKVTEMGQEVTMRCQPILGHNTVFWYRQTMMQGLELLAYFRNRAPLDDSGMPKDRFSAEMPDATLATLKIQPSEPRDSAVYFCASGLTRQGISYEQYFGPGTRLTVT.

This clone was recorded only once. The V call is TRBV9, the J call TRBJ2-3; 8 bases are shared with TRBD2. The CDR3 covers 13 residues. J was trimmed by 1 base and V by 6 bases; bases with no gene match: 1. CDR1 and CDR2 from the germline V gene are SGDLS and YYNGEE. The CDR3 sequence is CASKAGGTDTQYF. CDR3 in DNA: TGTGCCAGCAAAGCGGGGGGCACAGATACGCAGTATTTT.

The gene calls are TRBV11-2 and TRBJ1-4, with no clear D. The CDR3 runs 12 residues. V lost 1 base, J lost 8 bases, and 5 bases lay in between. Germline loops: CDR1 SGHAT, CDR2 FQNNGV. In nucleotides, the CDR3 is TGTGCCAGCAGCTTAGGCGAGGAAAAACTGTTTTTT. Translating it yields CASSLGEEKLFF.

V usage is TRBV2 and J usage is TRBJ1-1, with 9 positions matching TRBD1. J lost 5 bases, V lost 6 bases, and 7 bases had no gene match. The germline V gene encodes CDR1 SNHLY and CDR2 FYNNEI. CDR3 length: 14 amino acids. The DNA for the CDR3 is TGTGCCAGCAGCCCCCCGACAGGGGGAACTGAAGCTTTCTTT. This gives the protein CASSPPTGGTEAFF.

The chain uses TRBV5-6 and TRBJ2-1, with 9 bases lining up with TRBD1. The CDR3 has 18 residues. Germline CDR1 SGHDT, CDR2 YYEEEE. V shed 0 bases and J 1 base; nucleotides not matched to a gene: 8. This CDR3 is CASSLAPGQGLSYNEQFF. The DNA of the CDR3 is TGTGCCAGCAGCTTGGCCCCGGGACAGGGCCTGTCCTACAATGAGCAGTTCTTC.

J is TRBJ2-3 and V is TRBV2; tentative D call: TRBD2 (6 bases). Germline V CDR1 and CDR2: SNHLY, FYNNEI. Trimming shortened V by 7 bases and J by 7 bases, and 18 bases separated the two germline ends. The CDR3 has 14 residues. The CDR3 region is CASTIRTGEYTQYF. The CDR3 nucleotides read TGTGCCAGCACGATTCGTACGGGGGAATATACGCAGTATTTT.

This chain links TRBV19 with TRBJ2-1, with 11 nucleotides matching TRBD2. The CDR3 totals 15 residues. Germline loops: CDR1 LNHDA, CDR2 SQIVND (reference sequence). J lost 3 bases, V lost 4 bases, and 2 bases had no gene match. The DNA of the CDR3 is TGTGCCAGTAGTACAACTAGCGGGGGCTACAATGAGCAGTTCTTC. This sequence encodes CASSTTSGGYNEQFF.

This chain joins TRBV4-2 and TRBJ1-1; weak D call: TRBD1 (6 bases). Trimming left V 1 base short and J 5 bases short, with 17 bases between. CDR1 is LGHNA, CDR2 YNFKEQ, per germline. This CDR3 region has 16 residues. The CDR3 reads CASSQATNPGVTEAFF. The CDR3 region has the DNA TGTGCCAGCAGCCAAGCCACAAACCCAGGGGTGACTGAAGCTTTCTTT.

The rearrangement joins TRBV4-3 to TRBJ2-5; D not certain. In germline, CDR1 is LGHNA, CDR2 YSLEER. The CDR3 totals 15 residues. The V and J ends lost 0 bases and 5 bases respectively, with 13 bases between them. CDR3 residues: CASSQDLYFGETQYF. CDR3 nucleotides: TGCGCCAGCAGCCAAGATTTGTACTTCGGGGAGACCCAGTACTTC.

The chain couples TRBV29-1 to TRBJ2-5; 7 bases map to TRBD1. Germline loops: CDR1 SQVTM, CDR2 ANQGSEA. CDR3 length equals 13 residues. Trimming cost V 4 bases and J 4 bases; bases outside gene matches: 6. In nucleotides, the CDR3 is TGCAGCGTTGTTCTCAGGGGGAGAGAGACCCAGTACTTC. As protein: CSVVLRGRETQYF.

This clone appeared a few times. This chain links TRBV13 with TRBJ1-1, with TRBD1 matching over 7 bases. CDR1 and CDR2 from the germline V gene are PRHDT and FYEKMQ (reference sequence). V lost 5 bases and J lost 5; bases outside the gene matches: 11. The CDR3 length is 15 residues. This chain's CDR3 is CASSASDRARTEAFF. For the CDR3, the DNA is TGTGCCAGCAGCGCCTCTGACAGGGCAAGGACTGAAGCTTTCTTT.

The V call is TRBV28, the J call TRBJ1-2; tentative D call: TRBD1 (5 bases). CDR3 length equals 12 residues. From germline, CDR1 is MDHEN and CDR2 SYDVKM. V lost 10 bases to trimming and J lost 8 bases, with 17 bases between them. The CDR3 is CATEFGGSGYTF. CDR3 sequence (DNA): TGTGCCACAGAGTTCGGGGGGAGCGGCTACACCTTC.

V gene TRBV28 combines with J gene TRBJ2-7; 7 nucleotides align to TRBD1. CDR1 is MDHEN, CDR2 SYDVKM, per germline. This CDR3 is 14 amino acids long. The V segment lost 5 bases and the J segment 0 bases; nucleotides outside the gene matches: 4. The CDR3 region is CASSTRDSSYEQYF. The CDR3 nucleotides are TGTGCCAGCAGTACCCGGGACAGCTCCTACGAGCAGTACTTC.